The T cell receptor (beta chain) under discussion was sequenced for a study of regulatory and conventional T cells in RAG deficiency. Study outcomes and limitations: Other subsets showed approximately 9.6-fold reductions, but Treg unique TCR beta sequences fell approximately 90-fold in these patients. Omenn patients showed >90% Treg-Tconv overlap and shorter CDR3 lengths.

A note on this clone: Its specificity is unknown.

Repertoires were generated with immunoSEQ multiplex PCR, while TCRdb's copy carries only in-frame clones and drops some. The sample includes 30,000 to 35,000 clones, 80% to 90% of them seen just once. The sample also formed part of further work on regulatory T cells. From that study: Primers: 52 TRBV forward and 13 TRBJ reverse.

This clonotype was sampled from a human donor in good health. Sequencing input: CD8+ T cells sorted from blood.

The CDR3 reads CASSPPTGMHNEQFF. CDR3 sequence (DNA): TGTGCCAGCAGCCCCCCGACAGGTATGCACAATGAGCAGTTCTTC. The V gene is TRBV7-2, the J gene TRBJ2-1; possible D gene TRBD1, 6 bases. This CDR3 has 15 residues. V lost 5 bases to trimming and J lost 5 bases, with 16 bases between them. The germline gives CDR1 SGHTA, CDR2 FQGNSA.